The T cell receptor beta chain under discussion was sequenced for a study of tumor-infiltrating lymphocytes in oesophageal squamous cell carcinoma. From the PCR reads, TCRdb called clonotypes with MiXCR, one entry per CDR3 protein. The table has 15,000 to 25,000 distinct CDR3 sequences, 30% to 45% seen once. This clonotype was seen just once. Germline CDR1 is WNHNN and CDR2 is SYGVQD (reference sequence). The CDR3 is made up of 15 amino acids. The sequenced material came from esophageal tumor tissue. The V call is TRBV10-1, the J call TRBJ2-6; the D call may be TRBD1 or TRBD2 (5 bases each). TRBJ2-7 explains the end of the DNA better; the J call may be wrong. The TCR originated in a male donor with esophageal squamous cell carcinoma. In DNA, the CDR3 is TGCGCCAGCAGGGACCAAGGGACGGACTCGGGCGGGCAGTACTTC. Its translation is CASRDQGTDSGGQYF.